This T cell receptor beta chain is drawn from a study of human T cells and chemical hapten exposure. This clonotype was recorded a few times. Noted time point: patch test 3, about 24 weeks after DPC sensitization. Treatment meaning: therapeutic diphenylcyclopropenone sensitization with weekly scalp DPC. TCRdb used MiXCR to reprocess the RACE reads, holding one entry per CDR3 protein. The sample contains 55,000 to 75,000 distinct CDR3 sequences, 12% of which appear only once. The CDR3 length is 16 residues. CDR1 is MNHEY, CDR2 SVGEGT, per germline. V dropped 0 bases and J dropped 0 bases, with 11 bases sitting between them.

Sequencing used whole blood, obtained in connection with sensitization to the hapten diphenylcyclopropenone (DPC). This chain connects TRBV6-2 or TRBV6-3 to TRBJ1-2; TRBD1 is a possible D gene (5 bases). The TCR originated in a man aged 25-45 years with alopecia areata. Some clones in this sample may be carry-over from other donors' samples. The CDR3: CASSYSAGRTNYGYTF. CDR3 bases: TGTGCCAGCAGTTACTCGGCGGGGCGCACTAACTATGGCTACACCTTC.